Listed below are T cell receptor beta chains from one sample, sequenced in a study of blood T cell repertoires in COVID-19. Libraries were prepared by immunoSEQ multiplex PCR; TCRdb keeps only in-frame clonotypes and omits some of them. The profile shows some 300,000 clones, nearly 90% of them singletons. Sequenced material: peripheral blood. The receptors derive from a woman in her thirties or forties with COVID-19, enrolled during active disease. The CDR3 runs from the conserved cysteine through the conserved F or W. D genes are given only for firm matches. The listing skips clone size in some rows; elsewhere it reads once, few, many or a size class.

j_call d_call v_call clone_size cdr3_aa cdr3_nt
TRBJ1-2 TRBD1 TRBV7-9 NA CASSTGGSDYGYTF TGTGCCAGCAGTACAGGGGGCTCCGACTATGGCTACACCTTC
TRBJ2-1 TRBD2 TRBV9 NA CASSVEETSGRDEQFF TGTGCCAGCAGCGTAGAGGAGACTAGCGGGAGAGATGAGCAGTTCTTC
TRBJ2-7 NA TRBV7-3 NA CASSLRAHEQYF TGTGCCAGCAGCTTAAGAGCCCACGAGCAGTACTTC
TRBJ1-1 TRBD1 TRBV6-5 NA CASSFTGGTEAFF TGTGCCAGCAGTTTTACAGGGGGAACTGAAGCTTTCTTT
TRBJ1-1 NA TRBV6-2/TRBV6-3 NA CASSYAGRETEAFF TGTGCCAGCAGTTACGCGGGGAGAGAGACTGAAGCTTTCTTT
TRBJ2-5 NA TRBV19 NA CASSMWNGETRYF TGTGCCAGTAGTATGTGGAACGGAGAGACCCGGTACTTC
TRBJ2-1 TRBD2 TRBV5-1 NA CASSLASGAYNEQFF TGCGCCAGCAGCTTGGCAAGCGGGGCCTACAATGAGCAGTTCTTC
TRBJ1-2 NA TRBV6-2/TRBV6-3 NA CASSYSMENYGYTF TGTGCCAGCAGTTACTCGATGGAGAACTATGGCTACACCTTC
TRBJ2-7 NA TRBV21-1 few CASSSRTGAKSYEQYF TGTGCCAGCAGCTCCCGGACAGGGGCGAAATCCTACGAGCAGTACTTC
TRBJ2-2 TRBD2 TRBV24-1 NA CATSDAGLAGDRGTGELFF TGTGCCACCAGTGATGCGGGACTAGCGGGAGATAGGGGCACCGGGGAGCTGTTTTTT
TRBJ2-3 TRBD2 TRBV7-9 NA CASSGQTGLEGTDTQYF TGTGCCAGCAGCGGACAGACGGGACTAGAGGGCACAGATACGCAGTATTTT
TRBJ1-1 NA TRBV24-1 NA CATSAGVHTEAFF TGTGCCACCTCCGCGGGAGTTCACACTGAAGCTTTCTTT
TRBJ2-3 TRBD2 TRBV5-1 NA CASSLILAGAQADTQYF TGCGCCAGCAGCTTGATACTAGCGGGAGCCCAGGCAGATACGCAGTATTTT
TRBJ2-2 TRBD2 TRBV7-9 once CASSPRYRGGETGELFF TGTGCCAGCAGCCCAAGATATCGCGGGGGGGAGACCGGGGAGCTGTTTTTT
TRBJ2-2 NA TRBV4-3 NA CASSQEKGVGTGELFF TGCGCCAGCAGCCAAGAAAAGGGAGTGGGAACCGGGGAGCTGTTTTTT
TRBJ1-5 NA TRBV27 NA CASSLGGFGQPQHF TGTGCCAGCAGTTTGGGGGGATTTGGTCAGCCCCAGCATTTT
TRBJ2-7 NA TRBV28 NA CASSSKDSQSYEQYF TGTGCCAGCAGTTCTAAGGACAGCCAGTCCTACGAGCAGTACTTC
TRBJ1-1 NA TRBV6-6 NA CASSSKGRVVTEAFF TGTGCCAGCAGTTCCAAGGGCAGGGTTGTCACTGAAGCTTTCTTT
TRBJ2-1 NA TRBV29-1 NA CSVEVGDFASYNEQFF TGCAGCGTTGAAGTAGGAGACTTTGCCTCCTACAATGAGCAGTTCTTC
TRBJ2-5 NA TRBV7-2 NA CASSSYQGKETQYF TGTGCCAGCAGCTCCTATCAGGGGAAGGAGACCCAGTACTTC
TRBJ2-5 NA TRBV15 NA CATSRAVEGETQYF TGTGCCACCAGCAGAGCCGTGGAGGGAGAGACCCAGTACTTC
TRBJ2-7 TRBD2 TRBV18 once CASSPREPSGGAYEQYF TGTGCCAGCTCACCACGGGAGCCTAGCGGGGGGGCCTACGAGCAGTACTTC
TRBJ1-1 NA TRBV6-6 NA CASSYRTGPLNTEAFF TGTGCCAGCAGTTACCGAACAGGGCCCCTGAACACTGAAGCTTTCTTT
TRBJ2-2 TRBD1 TRBV5-1 once CASSPLGTANTGELFF TGCGCCAGCAGCCCCCTGGGGACAGCGAACACCGGGGAGCTGTTTTTT
TRBJ1-1 NA TRBV28 NA CASSLSFGGFGEAFF TGTGCCAGCAGTTTAAGTTTCGGAGGGTTTGGTGAAGCTTTCTTT
TRBJ1-1 NA TRBV7-3 NA CASSPGREGNTEAFF TGTGCCAGCAGCCCCGGGAGGGAGGGTAACACTGAAGCTTTCTTT